This T cell receptor beta chain was retrieved from a study of blood T cell repertoires in COVID-19. Looking at the study overall: T cells, B-cell-depleted T cells, or PBMCs supplied cDNA or gDNA.

Profiling relied on immunoSEQ multiplex PCR, and the TCRdb table lists in-frame clones only, not all of them. Among some 120,000 clones, around four fifths were seen once, and the ten largest hold around 13%. The receptor was isolated from a human donor in a cohort sampled during active COVID-19. Material: peripheral blood.

The CDR3 DNA reads as TGTGCCAGCAGCTGGAGACCGGGACAGGGGGCAGGTAGCACTGAAGCTTTCTTT. Its translation: CASSWRPGQGAGSTEAFF. The chain joins TRBV5-6 to TRBJ1-1; the match to TRBD1 covers 12 bases. The CDR3 totals 18 residues. Germline CDR1 and CDR2: SGHDT and YYEEEE. With V trimmed by 3 bases and J by 4 bases, 13 bases remained unmatched.